Included here is one TCR beta chain sequence, with context. V lost 3 bases to trimming and J lost 7 bases; unmatched junction nucleotides: 4. Germline CDR1 and CDR2: LNHDA and SQIVND (reference sequence). The CDR3 length is 15 residues. These data come from a study of blood T cell repertoires in COVID-19. On the study more broadly: In each case, the material was cDNA or gDNA derived from T cells, B-cell-depleted T cells, or PBMCs.

Original data processing: Reference gene primer amplification gave nucleated cell count estimates. Sequenced by immunoSEQ multiplex PCR; TCRdb stores in-frame clones only, minus some. V and J calls plus clone size are reproduced from that table; the DNA served to infer D and trimming. In the table there are some 180,000 clones, approximately 80% of which are singletons. Assignment of participants to cohorts was predicated upon participant-reported clinical history. The TCR comes from a man in his fifties or sixties who had been exposed to COVID-19. The sequenced sample consisted of PBMCs or T cells enriched from blood (not recorded which). The chain recombines TRBV19 with TRBJ1-6, with 9 nucleotides matching TRBD1. CDR3: CASSMGQGDNSPLHF. CDR3 in DNA: TGTGCCAGTAGTATGGGACAGGGCGACAATTCACCCCTCCACTTT.